This entry features one T cell receptor (beta chain) sequence. Its antigen is undetermined. The record originates from a study of cytomegalovirus exposure and HLA in healthy donors. Study results and limitations: CMV antigen specificity of three CMV-associated chains was confirmed in vitro.

Repertoires were generated with immunoSEQ multiplex PCR, while TCRdb's copy carries only in-frame clones and drops some. The sample has about 49,000 clones, around 94% seen once. The CDR3 consists of 17 residues. Looked up from germline, CDR1 is LGHNA and CDR2 is YNFKEQ. The ends lost 0 bases at V and 8 bases at J; junction bases unmatched: 11. It was the approximately 130-subject validation cohort, separate from the approximately 670-subject first cohort, to which the donors belonged. V usage is TRBV4-2 and J usage is TRBJ2-4; 9 nucleotides align to TRBD1. The receptor's source is a man between 18 and 29 years old in good health and CMV-seronegative. Sample: PBMCs. CDR3 coding DNA: TGTGCCAGCAGCCAAGATGGAGGGGGACAGGGTGGAGACATTCAGTACTTC. Residues: CASSQDGGGQGGDIQYF.